What follows describes a single T cell receptor beta chain. Antigen: not known. Next came a second PCR, run for about 6 to 11 cycles, which used a sample-barcoded 5' primer along with a J-beta primer mix. Tagging of each cDNA molecule was performed by a template-switch adaptor with 12 random nucleotides. TCRdb re-derived calls from the 5' RACE reads in MiXCR, one entry per CDR3 protein. The sample shows over a million distinct CDR3 sequences, around 59% of them seen only once. The sample comes from a study of blood T cells in healthy people across ages. General study findings and limits: A greater number of naive CD4+ cells and higher diversity distinguished long-lived donors from aged donors.

The CDR3 spans 13 residues. CDR1 and CDR2 (germline): MNHEY, SMNVEV (reference sequence). The V and J ends lost 6 bases and 7 bases respectively, with 16 bases between them. This receptor was identified in a man aged 18-30 years in good health. V is TRBV27 and J is TRBJ2-7, with D perhaps matching TRBD1 (5 bases). The sequenced sample was blood. CDR3 protein: CASSPYVGREQYF. As DNA, the CDR3 is TGTGCCAGCAGCCCCTATGTGGGGCGGGAGCAGTACTTC.